Below, 23 T cell receptor beta chains from the same sample are listed, as sequenced in a study of CD8+ T cells in alopecia areata. RNA extraction and reverse transcription yielded cDNA as sequencing template. The data were produced by immunoSEQ multiplex PCR, yet TCRdb's version contains in-frame clones alone and is incomplete. Among more than 200,000 clones listed, roughly three fifths were seen once. Treatment given: oral pan-JAK inhibitor, 5-10 mg twice daily. The material sequenced was CD4+ T cells sorted from blood, taken at week 44, from a patient treated with tofacitinib. Receptors were obtained from a human donor with alopecia areata.

The chain has TRBV5-1 and TRBJ2-2; no clear D gene. The germline V and J ends were trimmed by 3 bases and 0 bases, with 3 bases remaining between them. Germline lookup yields CDR1 SGHRS and CDR2 YFSETQ. The CDR3 has 13 amino acids. As DNA, the CDR3 is TGCGCCAGCAGCTACACGAACACCGGGGAGCTGTTTTTT. This encodes CASSYTNTGELFF.

The V and J genes are TRBV7-9 and TRBJ2-7, with 8 bases fitting TRBD1. V lost 5 bases to trimming and J lost 3 bases; unmatched junction nucleotides: 12. This CDR3 contains 16 residues. Germline CDR1 SEHNR, CDR2 FQNEAQ (reference sequence). The CDR3 DNA follows: TGTGCCAGCAGCCTGGTTGGACAGGGCGTAGGCTACGAGCAGTACTTC. Translating gives CASSLVGQGVGYEQYF.

The chain joins TRBV9 to TRBJ2-2; weak D call: TRBD2 (7 bases). V lost 0 bases and J lost 7, with 16 bases in between. This CDR3 comprises 16 residues. Germline CDR1 is SGDLS and CDR2 is YYNGEE. CDR3 nucleotides: TGTGCCAGCAGCGTAGCTCCGGGGGGCGGTGACGGGGAGCTGTTTTTT. Protein product: CASSVAPGGGDGELFF.

CDR3 nucleotide sequence: TGCGCCAGCAGCCCCCGCCCCAACACCGGGGAGCTGTTTTTT. It yields the protein CASSPRPNTGELFF. The chain carries TRBV5-1 and TRBJ2-2; D remains ambiguous. The CDR3 runs 14 residues. Germline lookup yields CDR1 SGHRS and CDR2 YFSETQ. Trimming cost V 4 bases and J 2 bases, with 9 bases left between them.

V gene TRBV12-5 combines with J gene TRBJ2-7; 7 bases are shared with TRBD1. This CDR3 contains 16 residues. Germline V CDR1 and CDR2: LGHNT, FRNRAP. V lost 6 bases and J lost 0; bases outside the gene matches: 11. Here the CDR3 DNA reads TGTGCTAGTGGCACTACCACGACAGGGAGCTCCTACGAGCAGTACTTC. Translating it yields CASGTTTTGSSYEQYF.

The CDR3 region is CAWRDPGGGKLFF. The CDR3 nucleotides read TGTGCCTGGAGGGACCCGGGCGGGGGAAAACTGTTTTTT. This rearrangement joins TRBV30 to TRBJ1-4; tentatively, D is TRBD1 (5 bases). This CDR3 has 13 amino acids. The ends were cut back, 3 bases at V and 10 bases at J, with 15 bases in the middle. The germline CDR1 and CDR2 sequences are GTSNPN and SVGIG (reference sequence).

The chain carries TRBV29-1 and TRBJ1-2, with D possibly TRBD1 on 5 matching bases. Germline CDR1 SQVTM, CDR2 ANQGSEA. This CDR3 has 11 amino acids. CDR3 residues: CSTLSGDGYTF. DNA of the CDR3: TGCAGTACGTTGTCGGGGGATGGCTACACCTTC. Supplemented by reference TRBV29-1 and TRBJ1-2, the full variable domain reads SAVISQKPSRDICQRGTSLTIQCQVDSQVTMMFWYRQQPGQSLTLIATANQGSEATYESGFVIDKFPISRPNLTFSTLTVSNMSPEDSSIYLCSTLSGDGYTFGSGTRLTVV.

This clone was seen only a few times. The V gene is TRBV7-8, the J gene TRBJ2-3; TRBD2 aligns across 7 bases. V lost 0 bases and J lost 4; bases outside the gene matches: 7. Germline lookup yields CDR1 SGHVS and CDR2 FQNEAQ. CDR3 length equals 16 residues. DNA for the CDR3: TGTGCCAGCAGCTTAGCCGGGGGGTCGAGGGCAGATACGCAGTATTTT. This codes for CASSLAGGSRADTQYF.

This chain joins TRBV5-1 and TRBJ1-1, with 8 bases aligning to TRBD1. Germline CDR1 is SGHRS and CDR2 is YFSETQ. V shed 3 bases, J shed 7 bases, and the junction held 5 bases outside the gene matches. This CDR3 is 13 amino acids long. The CDR3, as DNA: TGCGCCAGCAGCTCGGGCGACAGGGGTGAAGCTTTCTTT. As protein: CASSSGDRGEAFF.

The chain links TRBV7-3 to TRBJ1-1, with 9 bases that match TRBD1. This CDR3 has 13 residues. J lost 11 bases, V lost 5 bases, and 9 bases had no gene match. Germline lookup yields CDR1 SGHTA and CDR2 FQGTGA. The CDR3 is CASSQGQGTDAFF. The DNA for the CDR3 is TGTGCCAGCAGCCAGGGACAGGGAACGGATGCTTTCTTT.

The chain has TRBV15 and TRBJ1-1; D not certain. This CDR3 spans 16 amino acids. V lost 0 bases and J 4 bases, leaving 15 bases between the germline ends. CDR1 and CDR2 (germline): LNHNV, YYDKDF (reference sequence). The CDR3 is CATSRDMHSKVTEAFF. CDR3 DNA: TGTGCCACCAGCAGAGATATGCACAGTAAAGTCACTGAAGCTTTCTTT.

The chain combines TRBV19 with TRBJ1-2; D is unresolved. CDR1 is LNHDA, CDR2 SQIVND, per germline (reference sequence). Trimming stripped 5 bases from V and 3 bases from J, with 4 bases between. The CDR3 runs to 11 residues. The CDR3 region has the DNA TGTGCCAGTAGTCAGGACTATGGCTACACCTTC. Translating gives CASSQDYGYTF.

V gene TRBV30 combines with J gene TRBJ2-7; D tentatively reads TRBD1 or TRBD2 (5 bases each). The V gene's germline CDR1 is GTSNPN and CDR2 SVGIG (reference sequence). This CDR3 has 15 amino acids. The germline V and J ends were trimmed by 1 base and 3 bases, with 16 bases remaining between them. CDR3 sequence reads: CAWSGSAGTLYEQYF. The DNA of the CDR3 is TGTGCCTGGAGTGGATCCGCAGGGACCCTCTACGAGCAGTACTTC. Full variable domain (outside the CDR3, taken from reference TRBV30 and TRBJ2-7): SQTIHQWPATLVQPVGSPLSLECTVEGTSNPNLYWYRQAAGRGLQLLFYSVGIGQISSEVPQNLSASRPQDRQFILSSKKLLLSDSGFYLCAWSGSAGTLYEQYFGPGTRLTVT.

J is TRBJ1-2 and V is TRBV27, with no clear D. Germline assignment: CDR1 MNHEY and CDR2 SMNVEV (reference sequence). CDR3 length: 15 amino acids. Trimming removed 6 bases from V and 3 bases from J, with 17 bases in between. Here the CDR3 reads CASRLGGGAHYGYTF. CDR3 sequence (DNA): TGTGCCAGCAGGTTGGGTGGTGGTGCGCACTATGGCTACACCTTC.

The chain combines TRBV5-1 with TRBJ2-5; D possibly uses TRBD1 or TRBD2 (6 bases each). V was cut by 5 bases and J by 3 bases, with 20 bases left in between. In germline, CDR1 is SGHRS, CDR2 YFSETQ. This CDR3 spans 16 amino acids. The CDR3 region is CASSPGARQVEETQYF. The CDR3 coding sequence is TGCGCCAGCAGTCCGGGGGCCAGACAGGTCGAAGAGACCCAGTACTTC. Drawing the rest from reference TRBV5-1 and TRBJ2-5, the complete variable domain is KAGVTQTPRYLIKTRGQQVTLSCSPISGHRSVSWYQQTPGQGLQFLFEYFSETQRNKGNFPGRFSGRQFSNSRSEMNVSTLELGDSALYLCASSPGARQVEETQYFGPGTRLLVL.

The chain combines TRBV29-1 with TRBJ2-2; TRBD2 matches 8 bases. V trimming: 6 bases; J trimming: 0 bases; junction bases outside the gene matches: 6. The length of the CDR3 is 15 residues. Germline V CDR1 and CDR2: SQVTM, ANQGSEA. In DNA, the CDR3 is TGCAGCGTAACTAGCGGAGCTGCGAACACCGGGGAGCTGTTTTTT. This codes for CSVTSGAANTGELFF.

The chain combines TRBV27 with TRBJ2-3; D gene unclear. Germline V gene lookup returns CDR1 MNHEY and CDR2 SMNVEV (reference sequence). V was pared by 6 bases and J by 6 bases, with 16 bases between. The CDR3 is made up of 14 amino acids. The CDR3 nucleotides are TGTGCCAGCAGCCTAGAGACAAGTTCGGATACGCAGTATTTT. Its translation: CASSLETSSDTQYF.

The V call is TRBV4-1, the J call TRBJ1-1; 7 positions agree with TRBD1. The junction had 10 bases not matched to a gene; V was cut back by 6 bases and J by 0 bases. The CDR3 sequence is 16 residues long. Germline CDR1 and CDR2: MGHRA and YSYEKL. The CDR3 loop reads CASRLRTGNMNTEAFF. For the CDR3, the DNA is TGCGCCAGCAGGCTACGGACAGGAAACATGAACACTGAAGCTTTCTTT.

V gene TRBV5-4 combines with J gene TRBJ2-5, with a possible D match to TRBD1 (5 bases). V dropped 4 bases and J dropped 2 bases, with 18 bases sitting between them. Germline CDR1 reads SGHNT; CDR2 reads YYREEE (reference sequence). There are 16 residues in the CDR3. The CDR3 DNA reads TGTGCCAGCAGCCCTAAGGGGATAGGCACTCAAGAGACCCAGTACTTC. It is translated as CASSPKGIGTQETQYF.

This chain joins TRBV30 and TRBJ2-7, with 7 bases fitting TRBD2. The ends lost 2 bases at V and 9 bases at J; junction bases unmatched: 19. Germline loops: CDR1 GTSNPN, CDR2 SVGIG (reference sequence). The CDR3 length is 16 residues. The CDR3 reads CAWSPSGTRSSGTQYF. The CDR3 DNA sequence: TGTGCCTGGAGTCCTAGCGGTACAAGGTCCTCCGGGACGCAGTACTTC.

The gene calls are TRBV5-1 and TRBJ1-1; D unresolved. The CDR3 length is 14 residues. The ends were cut back, 4 bases at V and 1 base at J, with 11 bases in the middle. Looked up from germline, CDR1 is SGHRS and CDR2 is YFSETQ. This CDR3 reads CASSNGLPNTEAFF. For the CDR3, the DNA is TGCGCCAGCAGCAACGGTCTACCGAACACTGAAGCTTTCTTT.

This chain joins TRBV5-1 and TRBJ2-3; D tentatively fits TRBD1 or TRBD2 (5 bases each). V gave up 0 bases and J gave up 2 bases, with 13 bases separating them. Germline V gives CDR1 SGHRS, CDR2 YFSETQ. This CDR3 has 16 residues. Here the CDR3 DNA reads TGCGCCAGCAGCTTGGACGGGACCGCCGCCACAGATACGCAGTATTTT. It encodes CASSLDGTAATDTQYF.

The chain joins TRBV5-6 to TRBJ2-3, with 7 nucleotides matching TRBD2. The junction had 9 bases not matched to a gene; V was cut back by 3 bases and J by 5 bases. Germline V gene data show CDR1 as SGHDT and CDR2 as YYEEEE. CDR3 length equals 15 residues. For the CDR3, the DNA is TGTGCCAGCAGCTCCTGGGCAGGGAGGGGAGATACGCAGTATTTT. Translated, it gives CASSSWAGRGDTQYF.